In its sample, the clone carrying this T cell receptor beta chain was seen a few times. The data stem from a study of regulatory T cells in long-lasting Graves disease. Building of the TCR beta libraries involved iRepertoire HTBI primers and Arm-PCR of CDR3 regions. TCRdb reanalysed the multiplex PCR reads using MiXCR and keeps one entry per CDR3 protein. The repertoire has 350,000 to 500,000 distinct CDR3 sequences, approximately 15% of them found once; the top ten carry over 15%. This sample's time point: newly diagnosed GD, antithyroid drugs for less than 3 months. PBMCs provided the RNA from which the TCR library was made. American Thyroid Association guidelines defined Graves' disease diagnosis. From each patient, roughly 9 milliliters of peripheral blood was drawn and collected into an EDTA anticoagulant tube. The CDR3 totals 14 residues. The ends were cut back, 6 bases at V and 3 bases at J, with 14 bases in the middle.

The data also belong to a second study, concerning T cells in Graves' hyperthyroidism and ophthalmopathy.

This receptor was obtained from a woman aged 45-60 years with Graves disease. The specimen comprised peripheral blood mononuclear cells (PBMCs), sampled at new diagnosis, from a patient treated with antithyroid drugs. J is TRBJ1-2 and V is TRBV12-3 or TRBV12-4; D remains ambiguous. Here the CDR3 reads CASRRAQSDYGYTF. The CDR3 nucleotides are TGTGCCAGCAGGCGGGCTCAGAGCGACTATGGCTACACCTTC.